A single sample gave rise to the 19 T cell receptor beta chains below, sequenced in a study of T cells after yellow fever vaccination. TCRdb passed the 5' RACE reads through MiXCR, listing each CDR3 protein once. The sample consists of some 400,000 distinct CDR3 sequences, roughly a sixth of them appearing once. Material: PBMCs, obtained before the yellow fever booster vaccination. These receptors were obtained from a man in his late teens or twenties who received the YFV17D yellow fever vaccine.

V usage is TRBV5-1 and J usage is TRBJ2-3; 9 bases map to TRBD1. The CDR3 is 15 amino acids. Germline CDR1 SGHRS, CDR2 YFSETQ. V lost 3 bases to trimming and J lost 1 base; unmatched junction nucleotides: 3. CDR3 residues: CASSWGDRGTDTQYF. For the CDR3, the DNA is TGCGCCAGCAGCTGGGGGGACAGGGGCACAGATACGCAGTATTTT.

This clonotype was seen a few times. The CDR3 spells CASTIITSQGAYEQYF. The CDR3 region has the DNA TGTGCCAGCACTATTATTACGTCACAGGGGGCTTACGAGCAGTACTTC. The chain uses TRBV6-5 and TRBJ2-7, with TRBD1 matching over 9 bases. CDR1 MNHEY and CDR2 SVGAGI come from the germline V gene. CDR3 length: 16 residues. The ends lost 7 bases at V and 4 bases at J; junction bases unmatched: 14.

CDR3 in DNA: TGTGCCACCAGTGAAGTTTGGGACAGGCCTCACGAGCAGTACTTC. This encodes CATSEVWDRPHEQYF. The chain links TRBV24-1 to TRBJ2-7; 8 bases are shared with TRBD1. Germline V gene sequence: CDR1 KGHDR, CDR2 SFDVKD. The CDR3 sequence is 15 residues long. V lost 4 bases and J lost 5; bases outside the gene matches: 9.

This clonotype was seen a single time. The chain is built from TRBV7-3 and TRBJ2-5; the match to TRBD2 covers 15 bases. Germline V gene data show CDR1 as SGHTA and CDR2 as FQGTGA. The CDR3 extends over 16 amino acids. Trimming cost V 5 bases and J 5 bases; bases outside gene matches: 6. The CDR3 spells CASSGTSGGYGETQYF. CDR3 nucleotides: TGTGCCAGCAGCGGGACTAGCGGGGGGTACGGTGAGACCCAGTACTTC. Full variable domain (outside the CDR3, taken from reference TRBV7-3 and TRBJ2-5): GAGVSQTPSNKVTEKGKYVELRCDPISGHTALYWYRQSLGQGPEFLIYFQGTGAADDSGLPNDRFFAVRPEGSVSTLKIQRTERGDSAVYLCASSGTSGGYGETQYFGPGTRLLVL.

V and J are TRBV5-1 and TRBJ2-1, with D maybe TRBD2 (5 bases). The V gene's germline CDR1 is SGHRS and CDR2 YFSETQ. CDR3 size: 16 residues. Between the trimmed V and J ends, which lost 0 bases and 2 bases, there was a span of 12 bases. The CDR3 protein is CASSLVSGSTYNEQFF. The CDR3 DNA reads TGCGCCAGCAGCTTGGTGTCGGGGTCCACCTACAATGAGCAGTTCTTC.

This chain links TRBV7-6 with TRBJ2-3; 7 positions agree with TRBD1. The CDR3 extends over 15 amino acids. The germline gives CDR1 SGHVS, CDR2 FNYEAQ. Germline trimming cut 5 bases from V and 3 bases from J; bases unmatched to any gene: 8. This CDR3 reads CASSHEGQRTDTQYF. In nucleotides, the CDR3 is TGTGCCAGCAGCCACGAGGGACAGAGAACAGATACGCAGTATTTT.

The V call is TRBV6-6, the J call TRBJ2-7, with TRBD1 identical over 9 bases. Per germline, CDR1 MNHNY and CDR2 SVGAGI (reference sequence). The CDR3 runs to 16 residues. The V and J ends lost 6 bases and 1 base, in that order; junction bases with no gene match: 10. The CDR3, as DNA: TGTGCCAGCAGCGGACCCGGGACAGGGAGGTCCTACGAGCAGTACGTC. It codes for CASSGPGTGRSYEQYV.

The chain couples TRBV6-5 to TRBJ1-5; the match to TRBD1 covers 8 bases. The CDR3 length is 15 residues. The germline CDR1 and CDR2 sequences are MNHEY and SVGAGI. Losses at the gene ends were 6 bases for V and 2 bases for J; bases not matched to a gene: 6. CDR3 nucleotide sequence: TGTGCCAGCAGCCGTGGACAGGGTGGCAATCAGCCCCAGCATTTT. It specifies CASSRGQGGNQPQHF.

The chain links TRBV6-5 to TRBJ1-2; 9 bases align to TRBD1. V trimming: 5 bases; J trimming: 7 bases; junction bases outside the gene matches: 11. This CDR3 region has 15 residues. The germline V gene encodes CDR1 MNHEY and CDR2 SVGAGI. The CDR3, as DNA: TGTGCCAGCAGTAGAGGCCTGGGACAGGGTTCTGGCTACACCTTC. Amino acids: CASSRGLGQGSGYTF.

CDR3 residues: CASSTEGQGRSPLHF. The DNA of the CDR3 is TGTGCCAGCAGCACCGAGGGACAGGGGAGATCACCCCTCCACTTT. The chain recombines TRBV28 with TRBJ1-6, with 10 positions matching TRBD1. The CDR3 contains 15 residues. CDR1 MDHEN and CDR2 SYDVKM come from the germline V gene. V dropped 6 bases and J dropped 10; count of bases not matched to a gene: 9.

This clonotype was seen at least ten times. The rearrangement joins TRBV30 to TRBJ2-3; 7 bases agree with TRBD1. Germline V gives CDR1 GTSNPN, CDR2 SVGIG (reference sequence). V shed 2 bases and J 2 bases; nucleotides not matched to a gene: 7. CDR3 length: 15 residues. CDR3 region: CAWSHGTANTDTQYF. The CDR3 DNA sequence: TGTGCCTGGAGTCACGGGACAGCTAACACAGATACGCAGTATTTT.

The gene calls are TRBV7-9 and TRBJ2-5; D unresolved. Germline loops: CDR1 SEHNR, CDR2 FQNEAQ (reference sequence). CDR3 length: 13 amino acids. Between the trimmed V and J ends, which lost 1 base and 5 bases, there was a span of 8 bases. For the CDR3, the DNA is TGTGCCAGCAGCTTAGAGGGCAGGGAGACCCAGTACTTC. Translation: CASSLEGRETQYF. The full variable domain, completed using reference TRBV7-9 and TRBJ2-5, is DTGVSQNPRHKITKRGQNVTFRCDPISEHNRLYWYRQTLGQGPEFLTYFQNEAQLEKSRLLSDRFSAERPKGSFSTLEIQRTEQGDSAMYLCASSLEGRETQYFGPGTRLLVL.

This clonotype was picked up one time. V is TRBV27 and J is TRBJ2-7; possible D gene TRBD1, 6 bases. The CDR3 runs 14 residues. V was pared by 8 bases and J by 2 bases, with 16 bases between. Germline CDR1 and CDR2: MNHEY and SMNVEV (reference sequence). CDR3 loop: CASQRAGAPYEQYF. As DNA, the CDR3 is TGTGCCAGCCAGAGGGCAGGGGCGCCCTACGAGCAGTACTTC.

This clonotype occurred a few times. V is TRBV10-1 and J is TRBJ2-3; TRBD1 matches 7 bases. The CDR3 runs 13 residues. The V and J ends lost 8 bases and 0 bases, in that order; junction bases with no gene match: 2. Germline values: CDR1 WNHNN, CDR2 SYGVQD (reference sequence). The CDR3 nucleotides read TGCGCCAGCGGGGACAGCAGCACAGATACGCAGTATTTT. Protein product: CASGDSSTDTQYF.

This clonotype was picked up a small number of times. The chain joins TRBV20-1 to TRBJ2-1, with 8 bases aligning to TRBD1. CDR1 DFQATT and CDR2 SNEGSKA come from the germline V gene (reference sequence). The CDR3 runs to 11 residues. The CDR3 DNA reads TGCATCCCCCAGGGGGCTAGTGAGCAGTTCTTC. It yields the protein CIPQGASEQFF.

The CDR3 DNA reads TGTGCCACCCTCCGAGGGGGGAGCTCCTACAATGAGCAGTTCTTC. Translating gives CATLRGGSSYNEQFF. The chain recombines TRBV6-2 or TRBV6-3 with TRBJ2-1, with D tentatively TRBD1 or TRBD2 (6 bases each). The CDR3 length is 15 residues. Trimming took off 10 bases at V and 0 bases at J, with 16 bases between the two ends. Germline V gives CDR1 MNHEY, CDR2 SVGEGT.

There are a few counts of this clonotype. This chain joins TRBV2 and TRBJ1-2, with 8 bases lining up with TRBD1. CDR1 is SNHLY, CDR2 FYNNEI, per germline. J lost 6 bases, V lost 5 bases, and 14 bases had no gene match. CDR3 length: 16 residues. CDR3 sequence (DNA): TGTGCCAGCAGTCCTATAGCCGGACAGGGAGGGAATGGCTACACCTTC. It codes for CASSPIAGQGGNGYTF.

The chain carries TRBV5-4 and TRBJ1-2, with a weak D call TRBD1 (5 bases). Trimming removed 7 bases from V and 5 bases from J, with 12 bases in between. The CDR3 totals 12 residues. From germline, CDR1 is SGHNT and CDR2 YYREEE (reference sequence). The CDR3 protein is CASGRDAYGYTF. In DNA, the CDR3 is TGTGCCAGCGGCCGGGACGCTTATGGCTACACCTTC. Full variable domain (remainder filled in from reference TRBV5-4 and TRBJ1-2): ETGVTQSPTHLIKTRGQQVTLRCSSQSGHNTVSWYQQALGQGPQFIFQYYREEENGRGNFPPRFSGLQFPNYSSELNVNALELDDSALYLCASGRDAYGYTFGSGTRLTVV.

This clonotype has at least ten counts. The chain employs TRBV20-1 and TRBJ2-3, with D uncertain. Germline V gene data show CDR1 as DFQATT and CDR2 as SNEGSKA (reference sequence). Trimming shortened V by 7 bases and J by 0 bases, and 11 bases separated the two germline ends. The CDR3 loop spans 13 amino acids. The CDR3 nucleotides are TGCAGTGGACGGCTAGTAAGCACAGATACGCAGTATTTT. It yields the protein CSGRLVSTDTQYF.